Detailed here is one T cell receptor beta chain. Its specificity is unknown. This entry comes from a study of identical twins. Notes on the study in general: Alpha sequences out of frame and shared by twins had excess low generation probability. Memory repertoires lacked the insertion deficit that abundant cord blood beta clonotypes showed.

Template switching supplied a universal primer site; unique molecular identifiers were carried on the cDNA. TCRdb recomputed calls from the 5' RACE reads with MiXCR, one row per CDR3 protein. The repertoire includes 250,000 to 300,000 distinct CDR3 sequences, roughly 9.8% of them detected once, and approximately 6.6% sits in the top ten. The CDR3 has 14 amino acids. Deletions cut 0 bases from V and 2 bases from J, with 8 bases between. CDR1 SGHVS and CDR2 FQNEAQ come from the germline V gene. Separately, the same data were catalogued under a study of yellow fever vaccine responses in identical twins.

The clonotype was recovered from a woman aged 18-29 years in good health. Sample: CD8+ T cells sorted from blood. The chain is built from TRBV7-8 and TRBJ2-7; no clear D. The CDR3 is CASSLAGEPYEQYF. The CDR3 DNA is TGTGCCAGCAGCTTAGCTGGGGAACCCTACGAGCAGTACTTC.